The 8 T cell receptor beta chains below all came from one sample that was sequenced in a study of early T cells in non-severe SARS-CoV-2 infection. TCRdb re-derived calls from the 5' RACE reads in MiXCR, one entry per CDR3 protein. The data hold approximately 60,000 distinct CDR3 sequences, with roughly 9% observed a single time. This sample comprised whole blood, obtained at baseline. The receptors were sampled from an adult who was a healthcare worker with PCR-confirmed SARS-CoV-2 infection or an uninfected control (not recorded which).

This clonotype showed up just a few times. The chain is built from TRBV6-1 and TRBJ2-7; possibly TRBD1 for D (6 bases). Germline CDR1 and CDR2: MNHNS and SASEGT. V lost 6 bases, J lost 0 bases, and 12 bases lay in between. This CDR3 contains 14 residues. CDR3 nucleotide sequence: TGTGCCAGCAGGGACAGTTCTTACTCCTACGAGCAGTACTTC. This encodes CASRDSSYSYEQYF.

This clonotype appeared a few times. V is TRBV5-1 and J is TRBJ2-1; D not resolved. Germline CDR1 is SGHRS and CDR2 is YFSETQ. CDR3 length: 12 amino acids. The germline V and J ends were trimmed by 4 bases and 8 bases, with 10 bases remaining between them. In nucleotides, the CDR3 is TGCGCCAGCAGCCCGGACGGACATGAGCAGTTCTTC. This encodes CASSPDGHEQFF.

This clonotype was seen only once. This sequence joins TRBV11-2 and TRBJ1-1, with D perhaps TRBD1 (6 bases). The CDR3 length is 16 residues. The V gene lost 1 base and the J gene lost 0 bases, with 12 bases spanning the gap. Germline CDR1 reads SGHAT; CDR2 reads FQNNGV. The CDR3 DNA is TGTGCCAGCAGCTTAGGAGATACAGGGATGAACACTGAAGCTTTCTTT. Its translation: CASSLGDTGMNTEAFF.

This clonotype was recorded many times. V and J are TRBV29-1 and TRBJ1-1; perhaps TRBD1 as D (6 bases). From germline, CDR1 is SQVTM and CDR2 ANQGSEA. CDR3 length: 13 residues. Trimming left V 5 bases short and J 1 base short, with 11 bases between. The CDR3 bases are TGCAGCGTTAGCAGGGGCCCGAACACTGAAGCTTTCTTT. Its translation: CSVSRGPNTEAFF.

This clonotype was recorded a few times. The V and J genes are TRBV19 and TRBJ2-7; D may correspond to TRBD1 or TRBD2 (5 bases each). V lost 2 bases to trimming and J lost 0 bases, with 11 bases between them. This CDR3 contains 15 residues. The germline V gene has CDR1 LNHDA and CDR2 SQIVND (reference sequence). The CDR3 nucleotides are TGTGCCAGTAGTATAAGGGACGGATTCTCCTACGAGCAGTACTTC. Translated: CASSIRDGFSYEQYF.

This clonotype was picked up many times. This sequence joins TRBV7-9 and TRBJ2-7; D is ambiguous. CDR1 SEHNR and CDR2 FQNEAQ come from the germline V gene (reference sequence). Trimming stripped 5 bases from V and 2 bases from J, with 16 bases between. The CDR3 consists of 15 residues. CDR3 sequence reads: CASSHTGAGAYEQYF. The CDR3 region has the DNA TGTGCCAGCAGCCACACGGGTGCTGGGGCCTACGAGCAGTACTTC.

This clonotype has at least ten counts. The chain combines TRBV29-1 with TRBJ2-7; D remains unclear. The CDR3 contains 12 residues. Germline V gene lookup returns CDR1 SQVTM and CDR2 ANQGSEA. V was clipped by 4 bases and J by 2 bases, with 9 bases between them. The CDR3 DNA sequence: TGCAGCGTTGGCGGCAGAACCTACGAGCAGTACTTC. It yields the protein CSVGGRTYEQYF.

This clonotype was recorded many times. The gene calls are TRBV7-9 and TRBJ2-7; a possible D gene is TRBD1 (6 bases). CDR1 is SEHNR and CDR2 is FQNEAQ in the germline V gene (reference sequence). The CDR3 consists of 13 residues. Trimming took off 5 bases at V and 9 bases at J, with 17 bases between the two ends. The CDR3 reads CASSENRESGQYF. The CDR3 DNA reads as TGTGCCAGCAGCGAAAACAGGGAGAGCGGGCAGTACTTC.